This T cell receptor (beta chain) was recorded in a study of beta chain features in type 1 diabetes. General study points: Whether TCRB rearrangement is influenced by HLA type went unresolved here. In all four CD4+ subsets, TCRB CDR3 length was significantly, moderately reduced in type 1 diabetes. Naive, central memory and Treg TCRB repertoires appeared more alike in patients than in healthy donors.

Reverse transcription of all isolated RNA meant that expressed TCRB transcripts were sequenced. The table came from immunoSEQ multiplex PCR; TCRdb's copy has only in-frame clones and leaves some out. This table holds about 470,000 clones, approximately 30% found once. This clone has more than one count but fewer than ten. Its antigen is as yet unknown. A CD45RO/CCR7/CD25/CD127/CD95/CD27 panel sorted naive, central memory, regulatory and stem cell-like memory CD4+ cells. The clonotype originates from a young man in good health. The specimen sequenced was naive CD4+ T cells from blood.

Written as DNA, the CDR3 is TGTGCCACAGGGACAGGGCCGGGGTACGAGCAGTACTTC. It encodes CATGTGPGYEQYF. V is TRBV15 and J is TRBJ2-7; TRBD1 aligns across 9 bases. Germline lookup yields CDR1 LNHNV and CDR2 YYDKDF (reference sequence). The V and J ends lost 9 bases and 4 bases, in that order; junction bases with no gene match: 7. CDR3 length: 13 amino acids.